The rows below give T cell receptor beta chains drawn from one sample of a study of yellow fever vaccine responses in identical twins. In TCRdb, the RT-PCR reads were re-called with MiXCR into one record per CDR3 protein. The sample contains some 35,000 distinct CDR3 sequences, more than 45% of which appear only once. Sequencing used T cells from blood (PBMCs), unsorted or a sorted subset (not recorded which), obtained before or after yellow fever vaccination (not recorded which). These receptors were obtained from a young woman who received the yellow fever vaccine. Each CDR3 is given with its conserved first and last residue.

J gene: TRBJ1-2; V gene: TRBV12-3/TRBV12-4; CDR3 protein: CASSLQRGENGYTF
J gene: TRBJ1-2; V gene: TRBV18; CDR3 protein: CASSPGDGYTF
J gene: TRBJ2-7; V gene: TRBV20-1; CDR3 protein: CSARDGRLAGAGEQYF
J gene: TRBJ2-7; V gene: TRBV4-2; CDR3 protein: CASSQASGRDSSYEQYF
J gene: TRBJ2-1; V gene: TRBV2; CDR3 protein: CASSEVASGFF
J gene: TRBJ2-4; V gene: TRBV9; CDR3 protein: CASSPAWGPTSENIQYF
J gene: TRBJ2-1; V gene: TRBV2; CDR3 protein: CATSPFSGYNEQFF
J gene: TRBJ1-1; V gene: TRBV15; CDR3 protein: CATSRDWKANTEAFF
J gene: TRBJ2-1; V gene: TRBV6-1; CDR3 protein: CASSEALRGLAGSYNEQFF
J gene: TRBJ1-2; V gene: TRBV28; CDR3 protein: CASTLTANYGYTF
J gene: TRBJ2-5; V gene: TRBV7-6; CDR3 protein: CASSYQRGGTQYF
J gene: TRBJ1-2; V gene: TRBV28; CDR3 protein: CASTDRNYGYTF
J gene: TRBJ1-1; V gene: TRBV11-2; CDR3 protein: CASSLGGMNTEAFF
J gene: TRBJ2-1; V gene: TRBV12-5; CDR3 protein: CASGLSGAPSYNEQFF
J gene: TRBJ2-1; V gene: TRBV20-1; CDR3 protein: CSARGLRLYNEQFF
J gene: TRBJ1-1; V gene: TRBV3-1; CDR3 protein: CASSPHVTYNTEAFF
J gene: TRBJ1-1; V gene: TRBV11-3; CDR3 protein: CASSRDSWNTEAFF
J gene: TRBJ2-1; V gene: TRBV20-1; CDR3 protein: CSASVGATTYNEQFF
J gene: TRBJ2-5; V gene: TRBV13; CDR3 protein: CASTTNGETQYF
J gene: TRBJ2-1; V gene: TRBV18; CDR3 protein: CASSPDADSSSYNEQFF
J gene: TRBJ1-3; V gene: TRBV29-1; CDR3 protein: CSVEGSGNTIYF
J gene: TRBJ2-1; V gene: TRBV4-1; CDR3 protein: CASSLSRRGSGSYNEQFF